These 14 T cell receptor beta chains came from one sample sequenced in a study of Ad26.COV2.S vaccination and SARS-CoV-2 variants. Sample treatment: about 20 received Ad26.COV2.S at low or high dose, single or two shots; several received placebo; per-sample allocation not given. It was on day 63 after the first vaccine or placebo injection that samples were taken. This table comes from immunoSEQ multiplex PCR, and its TCRdb copy is limited to in-frame clones, with some not included. The table includes around 300,000 clones, around 89% detected once. The material was peripheral blood, obtained in a trial of Ad26.COV2.S vaccine versus placebo. Receptors were obtained from a person between 18 and 59 years old who received the Ad26.COV2.S COVID-19 vaccine or a placebo.

The chain links TRBV9 to TRBJ2-2; tentative D call: TRBD1 (5 bases). The CDR3 runs 16 residues. The germline CDR1 and CDR2 sequences are SGDLS and YYNGEE. Trimming removed 0 bases from V and 4 bases from J, with 13 bases in between. The CDR3 DNA is TGTGCCAGCAGCGTAGGAAGGGGAAGGTCCACCGGGGAGCTGTTTTTT. Translated, it gives CASSVGRGRSTGELFF.

The chain has TRBV7-8 and TRBJ2-5, with 8 bases identical to TRBD2. The CDR3 spans 16 residues. V shed 4 bases, J shed 2 bases, and the junction held 9 bases outside the gene matches. Germline V gene data show CDR1 as SGHVS and CDR2 as FQNEAQ. DNA for the CDR3: TGTGCCAGCAGCTCTCTGAGCGGGGGAGTACAAGAGACCCAGTACTTC. It yields the protein CASSSLSGGVQETQYF.

This clone was counted between two and nine times. The chain joins TRBV6-1 to TRBJ2-3, with D unresolved. Trimming pared 2 bases from V and 5 bases from J, leaving 8 bases between. The germline CDR1 and CDR2 sequences are MNHNS and SASEGT. CDR3 length: 13 residues. The CDR3 nucleotides read TGTGCCAGCAGTGAACACCCCAAAGATACGCAGTATTTT. It translates to CASSEHPKDTQYF.

The chain has TRBV30 and TRBJ2-5; TRBD1 aligns across 8 bases. V shed 3 bases, J shed 5 bases, and the junction held 5 bases outside the gene matches. In germline, CDR1 is GTSNPN, CDR2 SVGIG (reference sequence). The length of the CDR3 is 13 residues. The CDR3, as DNA: TGTGCCTGGAGGAGGACAGGGAGGGAGACCCAGTACTTC. Protein sequence: CAWRRTGRETQYF.

The chain couples TRBV5-4 to TRBJ1-2; TRBD1 aligns across 8 bases. Germline assignment: CDR1 SGHNT and CDR2 YYREEE (reference sequence). The CDR3 sequence is 14 residues long. V shed 4 bases and J 2 bases; nucleotides not matched to a gene: 4. The CDR3 coding sequence is TGTGCCAGCAGCGGACAGGGTAGGAACTATGGCTACACCTTC. Protein product: CASSGQGRNYGYTF. Full variable domain (outside the CDR3, taken from reference TRBV5-4 and TRBJ1-2): ETGVTQSPTHLIKTRGQQVTLRCSSQSGHNTVSWYQQALGQGPQFIFQYYREEENGRGNFPPRFSGLQFPNYSSELNVNALELDDSALYLCASSGQGRNYGYTFGSGTRLTVV.

The rearrangement links TRBV5-1 to TRBJ1-6, with unresolved D. The V gene's germline CDR1 is SGHRS and CDR2 YFSETQ. The CDR3 extends over 16 amino acids. The ends were cut back, 2 bases at V and 0 bases at J, with 9 bases in the middle. CDR3 protein: CASSFSTSSYNSPLHF. The CDR3 DNA follows: TGCGCCAGCAGCTTTTCGACCAGCTCCTATAATTCACCCCTCCACTTT.

This clone appeared once. The V and J genes are TRBV19 and TRBJ1-1; TRBD1 aligns across 8 bases. Germline V gives CDR1 LNHDA, CDR2 SQIVND (reference sequence). The length of the CDR3 is 14 residues. The V segment lost 7 bases and the J segment 4 bases; nucleotides outside the gene matches: 8. The CDR3 DNA sequence: TGTGCCAGTACCCATAGGACAGGGCCCACTGAAGCTTTCTTT. It yields the protein CASTHRTGPTEAFF.

This clone was seen many times. This chain uses TRBV6-1 with TRBJ2-7; 9 positions agree with TRBD1. J lost 5 bases, V lost 2 bases, and 10 bases had no gene match. The germline CDR1 and CDR2 sequences are MNHNS and SASEGT. There are 16 residues in the CDR3. In DNA, the CDR3 is TGTGCCAGCAGTGAACGCATTGGGACAGGGTCCCACGAGCAGTACTTC. Translation: CASSERIGTGSHEQYF.

V and J are TRBV14 and TRBJ1-6; no definite D call. Per the germline V gene, CDR1 is SGHDN and CDR2 is FVKESK. V was pared by 1 base and J by 9 bases, with 13 bases between. CDR3 length: 15 residues. CDR3 amino acids: CASSQAGLRSSPLHF. In DNA form, the CDR3 reads TGTGCCAGCAGCCAAGCTGGACTACGAAGTTCACCCCTCCACTTT.

This chain connects TRBV4-1 to TRBJ2-7; D is possibly TRBD2 (7 bases). V was clipped by 3 bases and J by 6 bases, with 15 bases between them. From germline, CDR1 is MGHRA and CDR2 YSYEKL. This CDR3 comprises 14 residues. This chain's CDR3 is CASSQGNREGEQYF. CDR3 sequence (DNA): TGCGCCAGCAGCCAGGGTAACAGGGAGGGCGAGCAGTACTTC.

The DNA of the CDR3 is TGTGCCAGCAGTAGTTCGGGGGTAGTAAGGCAGCCCCAGCATTTT. It is translated as CASSSSGVVRQPQHF. The chain has TRBV2 and TRBJ1-5; D is perhaps TRBD1 (5 bases). The ends were cut back, 5 bases at V and 7 bases at J, with 18 bases in the middle. This CDR3 is 15 amino acids long. CDR1 and CDR2 from the germline V gene are SNHLY and FYNNEI.

The J gene is TRBJ2-7, the V gene TRBV4-3; no clear D gene. CDR1 and CDR2 from the germline V gene are LGHNA and YSLEER. V gave up 0 bases and J gave up 0 bases, with 15 bases separating them. This CDR3 has 17 residues. The CDR3 DNA reads TGCGCCAGCAGCCAAGAGGCAAGCGCGGTTAGCTCCTACGAGCAGTACTTC. Protein product: CASSQEASAVSSYEQYF.

This chain uses TRBV11-2 with TRBJ1-6; tentatively, D is TRBD1 (6 bases). The CDR3 sequence is 16 residues long. V gave up 2 bases and J gave up 3 bases, with 11 bases separating them. Per the germline V gene, CDR1 is SGHAT and CDR2 is FQNNGV. The CDR3 reads CASSLSGRGYNSPLHF. The CDR3 nucleotides read TGTGCCAGCAGCTTATCCGGCAGGGGCTATAATTCACCCCTCCACTTT.

The chain has TRBV7-2 and TRBJ1-4; no definite D call. The CDR3 sequence is 15 residues long. Germline V gene sequence: CDR1 SGHTA, CDR2 FQGNSA. Trimming shortened V by 5 bases and J by 0 bases, and 10 bases separated the two germline ends. For the CDR3, the DNA is TGTGCCAGCAGCCCCCGAGGTGCAACTAATGAAAAACTGTTTTTT. Protein: CASSPRGATNEKLFF.